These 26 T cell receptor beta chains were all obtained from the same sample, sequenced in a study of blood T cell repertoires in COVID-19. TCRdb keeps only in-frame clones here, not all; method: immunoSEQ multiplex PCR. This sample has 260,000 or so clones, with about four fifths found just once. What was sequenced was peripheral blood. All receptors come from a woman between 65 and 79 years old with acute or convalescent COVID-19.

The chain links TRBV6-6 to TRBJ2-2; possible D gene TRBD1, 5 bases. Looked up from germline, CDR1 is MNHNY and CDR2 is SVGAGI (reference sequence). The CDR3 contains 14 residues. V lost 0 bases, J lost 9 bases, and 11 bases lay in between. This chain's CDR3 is CASSYSGQGRELFF. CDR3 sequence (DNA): TGTGCCAGCAGTTACTCTGGCCAGGGCCGGGAGCTGTTTTTT.

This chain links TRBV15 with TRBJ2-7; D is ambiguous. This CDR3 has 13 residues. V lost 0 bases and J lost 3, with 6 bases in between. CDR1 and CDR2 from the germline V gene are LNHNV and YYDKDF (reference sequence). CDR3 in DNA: TGTGCCACCAGCAGAGATACAGACTACGAGCAGTACTTC. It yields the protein CATSRDTDYEQYF.

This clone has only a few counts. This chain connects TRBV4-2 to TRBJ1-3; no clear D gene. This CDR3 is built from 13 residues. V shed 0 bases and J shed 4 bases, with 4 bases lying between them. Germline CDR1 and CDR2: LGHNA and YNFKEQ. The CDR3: CASSQESGNTIYF. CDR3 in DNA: TGTGCCAGCAGCCAAGAATCAGGAAACACCATATATTTT.

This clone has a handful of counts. The CDR3 reads CASSEVQGNTIYF. CDR3 sequence (DNA): TGTGCCAGCAGTGAAGTGCAGGGAAACACCATATATTTT. The V gene is TRBV6-1, the J gene TRBJ1-3, with D hard to call. V lost 1 base and J lost 4, with 5 bases in between. The germline CDR1 and CDR2 sequences are MNHNS and SASEGT. The CDR3 is 13 residues long.

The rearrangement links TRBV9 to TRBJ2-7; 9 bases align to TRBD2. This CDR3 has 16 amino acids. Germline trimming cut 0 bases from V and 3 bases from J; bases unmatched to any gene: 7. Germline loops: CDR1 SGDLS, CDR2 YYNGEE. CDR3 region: CASSVEPSGGFYEQYF. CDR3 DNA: TGTGCCAGCAGCGTAGAACCCAGCGGGGGGTTCTACGAGCAGTACTTC.

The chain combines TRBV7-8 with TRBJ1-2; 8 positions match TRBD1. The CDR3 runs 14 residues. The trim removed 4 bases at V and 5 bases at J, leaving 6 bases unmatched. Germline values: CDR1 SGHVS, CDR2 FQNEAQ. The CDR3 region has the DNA TGTGCCAGCAGCTCAGGACAGGGCGGTTATGGCTACACCTTC. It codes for CASSSGQGGYGYTF.

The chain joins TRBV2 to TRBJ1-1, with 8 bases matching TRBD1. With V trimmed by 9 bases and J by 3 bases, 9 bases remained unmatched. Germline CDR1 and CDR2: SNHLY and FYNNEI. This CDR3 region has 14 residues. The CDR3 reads CASRQGRGDTEAFF. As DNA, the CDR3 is TGTGCCAGTCGACAGGGGCGCGGGGACACTGAAGCTTTCTTT.

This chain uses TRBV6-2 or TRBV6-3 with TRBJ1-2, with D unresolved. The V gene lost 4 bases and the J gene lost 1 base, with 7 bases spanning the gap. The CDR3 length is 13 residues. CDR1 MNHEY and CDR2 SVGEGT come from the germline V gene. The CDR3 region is CASSSGINYGYTF. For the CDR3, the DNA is TGTGCCAGCAGTTCCGGGATTAACTATGGCTACACCTTC.

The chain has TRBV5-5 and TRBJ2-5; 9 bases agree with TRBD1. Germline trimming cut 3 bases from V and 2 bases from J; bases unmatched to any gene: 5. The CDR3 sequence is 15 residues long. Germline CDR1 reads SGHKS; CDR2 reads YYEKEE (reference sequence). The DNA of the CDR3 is TGTGCCAGCAGCTGGACAGGGGATTGGCAAGAGACCCAGTACTTC. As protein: CASSWTGDWQETQYF.

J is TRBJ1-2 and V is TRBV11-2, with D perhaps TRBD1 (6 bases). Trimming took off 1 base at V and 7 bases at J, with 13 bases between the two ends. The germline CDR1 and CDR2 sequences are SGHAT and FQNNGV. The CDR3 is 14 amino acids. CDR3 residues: CASSLGSGVGGYTF. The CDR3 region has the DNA TGTGCCAGCAGCTTAGGTTCAGGGGTGGGTGGCTACACCTTC.

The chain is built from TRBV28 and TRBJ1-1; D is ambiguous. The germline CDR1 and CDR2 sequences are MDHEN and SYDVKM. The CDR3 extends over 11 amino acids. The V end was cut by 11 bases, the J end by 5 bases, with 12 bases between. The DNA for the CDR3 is TGTGCCTCTACGAGGGATACTGAAGCTTTCTTT. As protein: CASTRDTEAFF.

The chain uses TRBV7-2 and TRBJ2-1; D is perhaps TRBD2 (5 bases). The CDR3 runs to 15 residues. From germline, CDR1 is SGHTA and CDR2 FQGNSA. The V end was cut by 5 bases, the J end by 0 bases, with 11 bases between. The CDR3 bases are TGTGCCAGCAGCAAGGAGGTATCCTCCTACAATGAGCAGTTCTTC. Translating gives CASSKEVSSYNEQFF.

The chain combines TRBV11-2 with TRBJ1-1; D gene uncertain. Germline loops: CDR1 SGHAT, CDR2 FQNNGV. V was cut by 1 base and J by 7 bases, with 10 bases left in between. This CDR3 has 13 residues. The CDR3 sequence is CASSLGAGSEAFF. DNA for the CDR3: TGTGCCAGCAGCTTAGGGGCGGGGAGTGAAGCTTTCTTT. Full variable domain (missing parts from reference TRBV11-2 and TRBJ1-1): EAGVAQSPRYKIIEKRQSVAFWCNPISGHATLYWYQQILGQGPKLLIQFQNNGVVDDSQLPKDRFSAERLKGVDSTLKIQPAKLEDSAVYLCASSLGAGSEAFFGQGTRLTVV.

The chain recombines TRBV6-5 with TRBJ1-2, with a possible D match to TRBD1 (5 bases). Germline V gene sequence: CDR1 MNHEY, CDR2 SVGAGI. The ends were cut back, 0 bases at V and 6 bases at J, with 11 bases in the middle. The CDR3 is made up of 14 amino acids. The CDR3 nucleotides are TGTGCCAGCAGTTACTCGAGTCAGGGTGATGGCTACACCTTC. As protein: CASSYSSQGDGYTF.

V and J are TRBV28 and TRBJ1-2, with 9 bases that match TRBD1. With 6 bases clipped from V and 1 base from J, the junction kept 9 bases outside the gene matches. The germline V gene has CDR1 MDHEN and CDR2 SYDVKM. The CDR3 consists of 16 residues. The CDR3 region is CASSPPGTGLNYGYTF. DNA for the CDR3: TGTGCCAGCAGCCCCCCCGGGACAGGGCTTAACTATGGCTACACCTTC.

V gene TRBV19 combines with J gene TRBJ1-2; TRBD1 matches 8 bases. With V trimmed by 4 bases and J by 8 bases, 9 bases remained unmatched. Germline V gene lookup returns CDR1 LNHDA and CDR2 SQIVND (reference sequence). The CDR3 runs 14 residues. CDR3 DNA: TGTGCCAGTAGTAACCCGGACAGGGCGAGGGGCTACACCTTC. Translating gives CASSNPDRARGYTF.

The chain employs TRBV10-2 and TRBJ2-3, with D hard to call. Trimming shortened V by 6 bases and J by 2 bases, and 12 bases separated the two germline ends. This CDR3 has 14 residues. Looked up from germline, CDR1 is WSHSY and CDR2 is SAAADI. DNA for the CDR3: TGCGCCAGCAGGGAACACAGTAACACAGATACGCAGTATTTT. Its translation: CASREHSNTDTQYF.

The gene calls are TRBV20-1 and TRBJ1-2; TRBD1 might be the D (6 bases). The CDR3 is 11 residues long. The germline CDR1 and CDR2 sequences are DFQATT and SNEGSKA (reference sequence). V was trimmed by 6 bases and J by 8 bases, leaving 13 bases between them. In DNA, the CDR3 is TGCAGTGCCTCACCAGGGGTAGGCTACACCTTC. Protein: CSASPGVGYTF.

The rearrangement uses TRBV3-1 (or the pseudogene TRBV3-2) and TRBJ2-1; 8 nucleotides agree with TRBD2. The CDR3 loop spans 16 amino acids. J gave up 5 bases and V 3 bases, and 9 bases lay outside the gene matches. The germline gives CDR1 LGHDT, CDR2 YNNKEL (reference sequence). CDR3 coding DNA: TGTGCCAGCAGCCACCGGGTAGCGGGATTTAACAATGAGCAGTTCTTC. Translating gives CASSHRVAGFNNEQFF.

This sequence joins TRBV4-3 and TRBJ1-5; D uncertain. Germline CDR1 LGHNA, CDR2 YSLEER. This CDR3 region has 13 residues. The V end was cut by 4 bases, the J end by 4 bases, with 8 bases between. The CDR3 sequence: CASSPLKNQPQHF. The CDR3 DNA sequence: TGCGCCAGCAGCCCGCTAAAAAATCAGCCCCAGCATTTT.

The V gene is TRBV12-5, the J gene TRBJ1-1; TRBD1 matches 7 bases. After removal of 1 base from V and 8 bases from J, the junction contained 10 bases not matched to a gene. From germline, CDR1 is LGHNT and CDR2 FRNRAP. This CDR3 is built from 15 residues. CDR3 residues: CASGLAPTGTGEAFF. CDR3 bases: TGTGCTAGTGGTTTGGCCCCGACAGGGACCGGGGAAGCTTTCTTT. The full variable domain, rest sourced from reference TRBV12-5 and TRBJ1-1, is DARVTQTPRHKVTEMGQEVTMRCQPILGHNTVFWYRQTMMQGLELLAYFRNRAPLDDSGMPKDRFSAEMPDATLATLKIQPSEPRDSAVYFCASGLAPTGTGEAFFGQGTRLTVV.

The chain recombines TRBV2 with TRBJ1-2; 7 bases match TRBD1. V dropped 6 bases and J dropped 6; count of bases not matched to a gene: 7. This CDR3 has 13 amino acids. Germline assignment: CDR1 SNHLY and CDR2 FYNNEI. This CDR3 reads CASRQGYQDGYTF. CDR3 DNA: TGTGCCAGCAGACAGGGGTATCAGGATGGCTACACCTTC.

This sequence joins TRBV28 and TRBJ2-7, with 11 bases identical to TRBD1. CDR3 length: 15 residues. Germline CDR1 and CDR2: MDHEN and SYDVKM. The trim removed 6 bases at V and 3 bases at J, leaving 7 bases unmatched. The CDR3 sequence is CASSHAGTGGYEQYF. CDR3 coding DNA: TGTGCCAGCAGCCATGCCGGGACAGGGGGCTACGAGCAGTACTTC.

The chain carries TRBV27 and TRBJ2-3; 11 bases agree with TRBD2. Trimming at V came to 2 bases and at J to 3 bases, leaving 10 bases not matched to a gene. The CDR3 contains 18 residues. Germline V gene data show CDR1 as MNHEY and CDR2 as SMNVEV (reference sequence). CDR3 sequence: CASSLGLAGGMLTDTQYF. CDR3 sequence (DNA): TGTGCCAGCAGTTTAGGGCTAGCGGGGGGTATGTTGACAGATACGCAGTATTTT.

This CDR3 is CASRKSEKLFF. CDR3 coding DNA: TGTGCCAGCAGGAAAAGCGAAAAACTGTTTTTT. This chain joins TRBV25-1 and TRBJ1-4; D call uncertain. Germline V gives CDR1 MGHDK, CDR2 SYGVNS. There are 11 residues in the CDR3. Trimming cost V 6 bases and J 8 bases, with 7 bases left between them. The entire variable domain, with the rest obtained from reference TRBV25-1 and TRBJ1-4, is as follows: EADIYQTPRYLVIGTGKKITLECSQTMGHDKMYWYQQDPGMELHLIHYSYGVNSTEKGDLSSESTVSRIRTEHFPLTLESARPSHTSQYLCASRKSEKLFFGSGTQLSVL.

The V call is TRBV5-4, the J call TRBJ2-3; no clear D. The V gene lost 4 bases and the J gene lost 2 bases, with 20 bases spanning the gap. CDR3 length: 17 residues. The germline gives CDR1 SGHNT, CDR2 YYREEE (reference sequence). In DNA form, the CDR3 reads TGTGCCAGCAGCCTAGAATCCTCCAAGTTCGCCACAGATACGCAGTATTTT. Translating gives CASSLESSKFATDTQYF.